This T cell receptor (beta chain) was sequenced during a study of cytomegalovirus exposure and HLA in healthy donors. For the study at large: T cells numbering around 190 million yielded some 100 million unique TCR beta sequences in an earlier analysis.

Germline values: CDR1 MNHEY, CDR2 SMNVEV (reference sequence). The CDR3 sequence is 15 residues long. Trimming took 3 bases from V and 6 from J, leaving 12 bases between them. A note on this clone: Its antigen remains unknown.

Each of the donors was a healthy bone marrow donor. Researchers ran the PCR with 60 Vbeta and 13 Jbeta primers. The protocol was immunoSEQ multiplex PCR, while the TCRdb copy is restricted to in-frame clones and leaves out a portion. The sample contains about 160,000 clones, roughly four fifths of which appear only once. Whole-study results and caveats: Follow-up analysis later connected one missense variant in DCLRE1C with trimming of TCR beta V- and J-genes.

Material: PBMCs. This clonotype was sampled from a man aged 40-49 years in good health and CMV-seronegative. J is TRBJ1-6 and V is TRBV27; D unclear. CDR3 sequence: CASSLSPVPNSPLHF. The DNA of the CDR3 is TGTGCCAGCAGTTTGTCCCCAGTTCCTAATTCACCCCTCCACTTT.